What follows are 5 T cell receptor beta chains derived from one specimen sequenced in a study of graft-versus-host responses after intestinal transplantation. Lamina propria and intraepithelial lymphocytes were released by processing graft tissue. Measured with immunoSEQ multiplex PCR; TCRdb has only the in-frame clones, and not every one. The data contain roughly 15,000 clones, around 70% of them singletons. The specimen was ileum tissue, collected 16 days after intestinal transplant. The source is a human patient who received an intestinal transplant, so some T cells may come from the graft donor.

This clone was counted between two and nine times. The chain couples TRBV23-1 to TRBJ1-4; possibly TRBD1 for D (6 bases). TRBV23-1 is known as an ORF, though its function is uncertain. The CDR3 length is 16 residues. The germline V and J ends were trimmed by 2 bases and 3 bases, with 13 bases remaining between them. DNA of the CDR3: TGCGCCAGCAGTCAAACTACAGGGAGGGCTAATGAAAAACTGTTTTTT. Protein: CASSQTTGRANEKLFF.

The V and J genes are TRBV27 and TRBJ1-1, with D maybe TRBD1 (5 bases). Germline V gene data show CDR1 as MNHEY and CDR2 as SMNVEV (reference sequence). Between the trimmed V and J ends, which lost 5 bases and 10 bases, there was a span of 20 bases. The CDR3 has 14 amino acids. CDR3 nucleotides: TGTGCCAGCAGTCACCTCGGGGGGTCGGGTGGAGCTTTCTTT. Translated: CASSHLGGSGGAFF.

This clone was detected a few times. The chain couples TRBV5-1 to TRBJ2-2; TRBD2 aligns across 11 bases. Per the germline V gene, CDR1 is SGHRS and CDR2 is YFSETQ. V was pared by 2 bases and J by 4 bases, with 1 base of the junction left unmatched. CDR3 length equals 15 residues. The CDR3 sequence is CASSFSGRATGELFF. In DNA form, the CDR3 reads TGCGCCAGCAGCTTTAGCGGGAGGGCCACCGGGGAGCTGTTTTTT.

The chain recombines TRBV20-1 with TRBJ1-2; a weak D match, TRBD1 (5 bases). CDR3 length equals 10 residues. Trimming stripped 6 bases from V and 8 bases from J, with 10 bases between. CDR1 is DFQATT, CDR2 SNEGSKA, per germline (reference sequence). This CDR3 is CSAGTEGYTF. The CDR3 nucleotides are TGCAGTGCGGGGACTGAGGGCTACACCTTC.

This CDR3 is CAWGWASGLTDTQYF. The CDR3 DNA follows: TGTGCCTGGGGCTGGGCTAGCGGGCTCACAGATACGCAGTATTTT. The chain carries TRBV30 and TRBJ2-3; 8 bases align to TRBD2. The germline V gene encodes CDR1 GTSNPN and CDR2 SVGIG (reference sequence). CDR3 length: 15 residues. The V gene end was trimmed by 5 bases and the J gene end by 2 bases; junction bases not matched to a gene: 9.